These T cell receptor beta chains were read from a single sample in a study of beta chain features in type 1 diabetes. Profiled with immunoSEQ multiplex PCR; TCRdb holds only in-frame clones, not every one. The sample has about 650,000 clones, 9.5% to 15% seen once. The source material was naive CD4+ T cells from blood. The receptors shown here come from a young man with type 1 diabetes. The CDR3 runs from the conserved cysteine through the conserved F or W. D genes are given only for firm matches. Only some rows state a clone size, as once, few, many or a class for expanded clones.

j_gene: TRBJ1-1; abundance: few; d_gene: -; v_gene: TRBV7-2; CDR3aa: CASSLGGVAFF; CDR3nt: TGTGCCAGCAGCTTAGGGGGTGTTGCTTTCTTT
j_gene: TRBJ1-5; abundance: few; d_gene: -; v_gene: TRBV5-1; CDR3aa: CASSLGISNQPQHF; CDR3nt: TGCGCCAGCAGCTTGGGGATTAGCAATCAGCCCCAGCATTTT
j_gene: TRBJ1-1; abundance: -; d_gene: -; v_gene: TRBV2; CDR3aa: CASSTGQGNTEAFF; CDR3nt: TGTGCCAGCAGTACAGGGCAGGGGAACACTGAAGCTTTCTTT
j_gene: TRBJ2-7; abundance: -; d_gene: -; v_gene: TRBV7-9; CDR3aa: CASSFSEGGEQYF; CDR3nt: TGTGCCAGCAGCTTTTCCGAAGGAGGGGAGCAGTACTTC
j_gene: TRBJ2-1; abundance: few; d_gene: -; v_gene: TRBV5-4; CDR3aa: CASSFGGETGWTNEQFF; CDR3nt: TGTGCCAGCAGCTTTGGTGGTGAGACAGGATGGACGAATGAGCAGTTCTTC
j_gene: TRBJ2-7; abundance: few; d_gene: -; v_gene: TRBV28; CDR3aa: CASSLGPQNYEQYF; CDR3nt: TGTGCCAGCAGCCTGGGGCCTCAAAACTACGAGCAGTACTTC
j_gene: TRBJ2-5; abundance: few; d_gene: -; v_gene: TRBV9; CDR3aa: CASSVGLSGTQYF; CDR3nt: TGTGCCAGCAGCGTAGGGCTGAGCGGGACCCAGTACTTC
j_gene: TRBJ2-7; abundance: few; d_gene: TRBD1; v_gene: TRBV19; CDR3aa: CASSIDRGQGSYEQYF; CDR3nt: TGTGCCAGTAGTATAGATCGGGGACAGGGTTCCTACGAGCAGTACTTC
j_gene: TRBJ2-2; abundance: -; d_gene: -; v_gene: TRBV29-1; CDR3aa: CSVDLGRGPTGELFF; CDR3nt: TGCAGCGTTGACCTGGGCAGGGGACCCACCGGGGAGCTGTTTTTT
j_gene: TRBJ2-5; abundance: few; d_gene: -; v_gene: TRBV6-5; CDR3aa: CASGTSQETQYF; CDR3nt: TGTGCCAGCGGGACTTCACAAGAGACCCAGTACTTC
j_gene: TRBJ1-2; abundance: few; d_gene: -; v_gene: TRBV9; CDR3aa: CASSAYQSYGYTF; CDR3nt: TGTGCCAGCAGCGCCTACCAGAGCTATGGCTACACCTTC
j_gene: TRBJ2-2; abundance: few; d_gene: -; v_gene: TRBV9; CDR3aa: CASSVERGQNTGELFF; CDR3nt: TGTGCCAGCAGCGTAGAGAGGGGCCAGAACACCGGGGAGCTGTTTTTT
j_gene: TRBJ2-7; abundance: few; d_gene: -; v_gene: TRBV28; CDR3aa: CASSLGTTSQHF; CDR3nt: TGTGCCAGCAGTTTAGGGACAACATCCCAGCACTTC
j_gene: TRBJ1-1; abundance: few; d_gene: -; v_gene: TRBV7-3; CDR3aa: CASSSRAAGAEAFF; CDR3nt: TGTGCCAGCAGCTCCCGGGCCGCGGGCGCTGAAGCTTTCTTT
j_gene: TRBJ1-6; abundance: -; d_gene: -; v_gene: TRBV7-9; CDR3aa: CASSLVAGRIPLHF; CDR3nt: TGTGCCAGCAGCTTAGTGGCGGGGAGGATCCCCCTCCACTTT
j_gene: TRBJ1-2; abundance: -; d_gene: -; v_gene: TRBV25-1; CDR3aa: CASSDASTPTAAPRGYTF; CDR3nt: TGTGCCAGCAGTGACGCAAGTACTCCTACCGCGGCTCCTCGGGGCTACACCTTC
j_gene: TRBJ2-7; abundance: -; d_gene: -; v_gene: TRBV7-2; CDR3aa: CASSGGTQVSSYEQYF; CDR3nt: TGTGCCAGCAGCGGGGGGACACAAGTAAGCTCCTACGAGCAGTACTTC